A single sample gave rise to the 20 T cell receptor beta chains below, sequenced in a study of human T cells and chemical hapten exposure. Described time point: pre-sensitization, week 0. Treatment specified: therapeutic diphenylcyclopropenone sensitization with weekly scalp DPC. From the RACE reads, TCRdb called clonotypes with MiXCR, one entry per CDR3 protein. The sample lists 200,000 to 300,000 distinct CDR3 sequences, 7% to 10% occurring once. Sequences were derived from whole blood, sampled in connection with sensitization to the hapten diphenylcyclopropenone (DPC). These receptor sequences come from a woman aged 35 to 49 with alopecia areata. Some clones in this sample may be carry-over from other donors' samples.

The sample holds many counts of this clonotype. The chain couples TRBV29-1 to TRBJ2-3, with D possibly matching TRBD1 (5 bases). From germline, CDR1 is SQVTM and CDR2 ANQGSEA. The CDR3 loop spans 15 amino acids. Trimming removed 0 bases at V and 7 bases at J, with 17 bases between. The CDR3 protein is CSVEESTAGPYTQYF. The CDR3, as DNA: TGCAGCGTTGAAGAGTCGACGGCAGGGCCGTATACGCAGTATTTT.

This clonotype was counted ten times or more. The V and J genes are TRBV9 and TRBJ2-1; the match to TRBD2 covers 13 bases. Unmatched junction bases numbered 10, after V lost 4 bases and J lost 9 bases. Per germline, CDR1 SGDLS and CDR2 YYNGEE. This CDR3 is built from 16 residues. In nucleotides, the CDR3 is TGTGCCAGCAGCTCTAGAGGGACTAGCGGGATGGGTGAGCAGTTCTTC. It encodes CASSSRGTSGMGEQFF.

This clonotype has just a few counts. The chain uses TRBV12-3 or TRBV12-4 and TRBJ1-1, with D possibly matching TRBD1 (5 bases). CDR3 length equals 14 residues. V was pared by 5 bases and J by 4 bases, with 14 bases between. Here the CDR3 reads CASSPQGTVTEAFF. CDR3 DNA sequence: TGTGCCAGCAGTCCCCAGGGTACGGTCACTGAAGCTTTCTTT.

The chain links TRBV12-3 or TRBV12-4 to TRBJ2-3, with D possibly TRBD2 on 6 matching bases. Trimming cost V 5 bases and J 2 bases, with 17 bases left between them. The CDR3 is 16 amino acids. The CDR3 DNA is TGTGCCAGCAGTCCAGCTACTAGCACGAACACAGATACGCAGTATTTT. This codes for CASSPATSTNTDTQYF.

This rearrangement joins TRBV5-1 to TRBJ1-6; no definite D call. This CDR3 spans 15 amino acids. V was cut by 0 bases and J by 2 bases, with 6 bases left in between. The germline CDR1 and CDR2 sequences are SGHRS and YFSETQ. The CDR3 nucleotides read TGCGCCAGCAGCTTGGGACCGACCTATAATTCACCCCTCCACTTT. Translated: CASSLGPTYNSPLHF.

There are many counts of this clonotype. The chain combines TRBV24-1 with TRBJ1-5; no reliable D call. V was cut by 5 bases and J by 4 bases, with 8 bases left in between. This CDR3 is built from 13 residues. Germline-derived CDR1 and CDR2 are KGHDR and SFDVKD. CDR3 sequence (DNA): TGTGCCACCAGTGGGCAACGAAATCAGCCCCAGCATTTT. The encoded protein is CATSGQRNQPQHF.

J is TRBJ2-2 and V is TRBV11-2; D is unresolved. CDR3 length: 12 residues. Trimming took 5 bases from V and 6 from J, leaving 7 bases between them. Germline V gene lookup returns CDR1 SGHAT and CDR2 FQNNGV. The CDR3 DNA follows: TGTGCCAGCAGCCCGTTCCCCGGGGAGCTGTTTTTT. Protein product: CASSPFPGELFF.

This clonotype came up a few times. The chain is built from TRBV6-2 or TRBV6-3 and TRBJ2-7, with a tentative D call TRBD1 (5 bases). The CDR3 contains 12 residues. From germline, CDR1 is MNHEY and CDR2 SVGEGT. V was cut by 5 bases and J by 7 bases, with 12 bases left in between. In nucleotides, the CDR3 is TGTGCCAGCAGTGCTGGGGCCGGGGAGCAGTACTTC. This encodes CASSAGAGEQYF.

The chain carries TRBV19 and TRBJ1-5; 11 nucleotides match TRBD1. Germline V CDR1 and CDR2: LNHDA, SQIVND (reference sequence). The CDR3 totals 15 residues. J gave up 7 bases and V 7 bases, and 9 bases lay outside the gene matches. CDR3 sequence: CASTKGTGGLQPQHF. The CDR3 coding sequence is TGTGCCAGTACCAAAGGGACAGGGGGATTGCAGCCCCAGCATTTT.

V usage is TRBV6-2 or TRBV6-3 and J usage is TRBJ2-1; 7 bases fit TRBD1. The CDR3 is 12 residues long. The germline CDR1 and CDR2 sequences are MNHEY and SVGEGT. The junction had 9 bases not matched to a gene; V was cut back by 4 bases and J by 15 bases. CDR3 nucleotide sequence: TGTGCCAGCAGTTGGGGAGACAGGGACCTGTTCTTC. Translation gives CASSWGDRDLFF.

This clonotype was found many times. V usage is TRBV7-2 and J usage is TRBJ2-1; 9 bases map to TRBD1. The CDR3 contains 16 residues. Looked up from germline, CDR1 is SGHTA and CDR2 is FQGNSA. Trimming at V came to 7 bases and at J to 0 bases, leaving 7 bases not matched to a gene. The DNA of the CDR3 is TGTGCCAGCAATTCACAGGGGGCGTCCTCCTACAATGAGCAGTTCTTC. This codes for CASNSQGASSYNEQFF.

The chain couples TRBV7-2 to TRBJ2-2, with 16 bases lining up with TRBD2. The length of the CDR3 is 17 residues. V lost 7 bases and J lost 6; bases outside the gene matches: 8. Germline CDR1 reads SGHTA; CDR2 reads FQGNSA. Here the CDR3 DNA reads TGTGCCAGCACCCTACCGGGACTAGCGGGAGGGGCCGGGGAGCTGTTTTTT. Its translation: CASTLPGLAGGAGELFF.

This clonotype was counted a few times. V is TRBV12-3 or TRBV12-4 and J is TRBJ2-7; D not resolved. This CDR3 has 14 residues. V lost 0 bases and J lost 1, with 7 bases in between. The CDR3 is CASSLADGSYEQYF. CDR3 bases: TGTGCCAGCAGTTTAGCGGACGGTTCCTACGAGCAGTACTTC.

The V call is TRBV7-2, the J call TRBJ2-7, with D possibly being TRBD2 (5 bases). V lost 2 bases and J 0 bases, leaving 11 bases between the germline ends. CDR1 is SGHTA and CDR2 is FQGNSA in the germline V gene. The CDR3 covers 15 residues. The CDR3 DNA reads TGTGCCAGCAGCTTAAGTCGGCTAGCCTCCTACGAGCAGTACTTC. Its translation: CASSLSRLASYEQYF.

V gene TRBV18 combines with J gene TRBJ1-2; 8 positions match TRBD1. With V trimmed by 3 bases and J by 6 bases, 9 bases remained unmatched. CDR3 length: 15 residues. The germline V gene has CDR1 KGHSH and CDR2 LQKENI. The CDR3 nucleotides are TGTGCCAGCTCACCTTCTGGACAGGGTACAGATGGCTACACCTTC. This encodes CASSPSGQGTDGYTF.

This clonotype showed up just a few times. The chain recombines TRBV20-1 with TRBJ2-7; 9 bases are shared with TRBD2. This CDR3 spans 14 amino acids. CDR1 and CDR2 from the germline V gene are DFQATT and SNEGSKA (reference sequence). The J segment lost 0 bases and the V segment lost 1 base, leaving 1 base of the junction unmatched. The CDR3 DNA reads TGCAGTGCTAGAGGCGGGAGGGCCTCCTACGAGCAGTACTTC. Translation gives CSARGGRASYEQYF.

In its sample, this clonotype was seen a few times. The chain uses TRBV5-1 and TRBJ2-3, with D perhaps matching TRBD1 (6 bases). The CDR3 has 15 residues. Trimming cost V 4 bases and J 2 bases, with 14 bases left between them. The V gene's germline CDR1 is SGHRS and CDR2 YFSETQ. CDR3: CASSRDRQATDTQYF. The CDR3 DNA follows: TGCGCCAGCAGCCGCGATCGACAGGCCACAGATACGCAGTATTTT. The entire variable domain, with the rest obtained from reference TRBV5-1 and TRBJ2-3, is as follows: KAGVTQTPRYLIKTRGQQVTLSCSPISGHRSVSWYQQTPGQGLQFLFEYFSETQRNKGNFPGRFSGRQFSNSRSEMNVSTLELGDSALYLCASSRDRQATDTQYFGPGTRLTVL.

The rearrangement uses TRBV3-1 and TRBJ2-1; D remains ambiguous. CDR3 length: 14 residues. Germline-derived CDR1 and CDR2 are LGHDT and YNNKEL (reference sequence). Trimming took off 0 bases at V and 6 bases at J, with 9 bases between the two ends. CDR3: CASSQERITNEQFF. The DNA of the CDR3 is TGTGCCAGCAGCCAAGAGCGGATAACCAATGAGCAGTTCTTC.

This clonotype has just a few counts. This chain joins TRBV20-1 and TRBJ2-2; 7 bases are shared with TRBD2. This CDR3 has 14 amino acids. The germline CDR1 and CDR2 sequences are DFQATT and SNEGSKA (reference sequence). V shed 0 bases, J shed 7 bases, and the junction held 5 bases outside the gene matches. The CDR3 loop is CSARDETSRGELFF. The CDR3, as DNA: TGCAGTGCTAGAGACGAGACTAGCCGCGGGGAGCTGTTTTTT.

This clonotype was detected only a few times. The chain couples TRBV5-1 to TRBJ1-1, with D hard to call. Germline loops: CDR1 SGHRS, CDR2 YFSETQ. Between the trimmed V and J ends, which lost 3 bases and 4 bases, there was a span of 13 bases. This CDR3 is built from 14 residues. The CDR3 nucleotides read TGCGCCAGCAGCTCATTCGAGGGCGGCACTGAAGCTTTCTTT. As protein: CASSSFEGGTEAFF.